Listed here is a single T cell receptor (beta chain). As for treatment: randomized to nivolumab then ipilimumab (arm A) or the reverse (arm B). From thawed PBMCs, live CD3+CD8+ cells negative for CD19 and CD56 were sorted. The data were taken from a study of sequential checkpoint blockade in melanoma. Looking at the study overall: Arm A got nivolumab then ipilimumab; arm B the reverse, 1:1. Each arm's sequence ended with maintenance nivolumab.

The repertoire was sequenced with immunoSEQ multiplex PCR; TCRdb's copy has only in-frame clones and lacks some. Here the sample spans approximately 8,400 clones, just under 65% being singletons. CDR3 length: 14 amino acids. V lost 5 bases and J 6 bases, leaving 16 bases between the germline ends. Per germline, CDR1 MNHEY and CDR2 SVGAGI. Sample: CD8+ T cells sorted from blood (inferred from file names), taken from a patient given nivolumab and ipilimumab in sequence. This TCR came from a human patient with melanoma. Some clones in this sample may be carry-over from other donors' samples. The chain joins TRBV6-5 to TRBJ1-1, with D possibly matching TRBD1 (5 bases). As DNA, the CDR3 is TGTGCCAGCAGTACTACTCCGGGGGTTCCTGAAGCTTTCTTT. It is translated as CASSTTPGVPEAFF.